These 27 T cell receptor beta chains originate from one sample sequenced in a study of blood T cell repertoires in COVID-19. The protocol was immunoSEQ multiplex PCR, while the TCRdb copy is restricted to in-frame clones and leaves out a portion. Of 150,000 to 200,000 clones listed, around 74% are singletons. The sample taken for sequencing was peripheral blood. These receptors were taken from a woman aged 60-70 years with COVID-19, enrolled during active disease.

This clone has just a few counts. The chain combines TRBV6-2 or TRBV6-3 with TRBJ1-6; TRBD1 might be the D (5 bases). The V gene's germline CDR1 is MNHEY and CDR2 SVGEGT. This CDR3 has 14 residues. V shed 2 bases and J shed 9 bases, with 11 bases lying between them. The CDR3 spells CASSYEPGGSPLHF. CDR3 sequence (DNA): TGTGCCAGCAGTTACGAACCGGGGGGTTCACCCCTCCACTTT.

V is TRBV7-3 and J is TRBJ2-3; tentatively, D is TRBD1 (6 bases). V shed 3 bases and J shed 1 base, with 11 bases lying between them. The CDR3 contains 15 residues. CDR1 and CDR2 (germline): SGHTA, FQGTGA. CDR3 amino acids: CASSLMAGGTDTQYF. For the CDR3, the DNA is TGTGCCAGCAGCTTGATGGCAGGGGGCACAGATACGCAGTATTTT.

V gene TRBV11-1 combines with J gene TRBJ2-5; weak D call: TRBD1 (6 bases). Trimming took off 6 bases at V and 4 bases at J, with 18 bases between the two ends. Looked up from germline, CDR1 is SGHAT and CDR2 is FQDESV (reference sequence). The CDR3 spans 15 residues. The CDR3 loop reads CASSQTNRVLETQYF. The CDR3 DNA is TGTGCCAGCAGTCAAACGAACAGGGTTTTAGAGACCCAGTACTTC.

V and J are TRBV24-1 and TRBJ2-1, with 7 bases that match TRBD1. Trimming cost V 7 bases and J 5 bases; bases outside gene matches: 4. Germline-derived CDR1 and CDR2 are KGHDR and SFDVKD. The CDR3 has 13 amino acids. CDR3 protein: CATSVGTDNEQFF. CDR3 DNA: TGTGCCACCAGCGTCGGGACAGACAATGAGCAGTTCTTC.

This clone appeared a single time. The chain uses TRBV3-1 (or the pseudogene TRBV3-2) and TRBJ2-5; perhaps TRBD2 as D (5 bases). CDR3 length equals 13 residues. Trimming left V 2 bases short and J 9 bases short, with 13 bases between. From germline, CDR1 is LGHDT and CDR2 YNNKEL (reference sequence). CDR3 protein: CASSQTANGAQYF. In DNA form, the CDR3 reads TGTGCCAGCAGCCAAACGGCTAACGGGGCCCAGTACTTC.

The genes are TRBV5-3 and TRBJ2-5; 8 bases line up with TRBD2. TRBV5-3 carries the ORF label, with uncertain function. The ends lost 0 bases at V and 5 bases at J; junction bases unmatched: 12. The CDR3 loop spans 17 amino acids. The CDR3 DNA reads TGTGCCAGAAGCTTGGCCGGGCCAGCGGGGGTTCGGGAGACCCAGTACTTC. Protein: CARSLAGPAGVRETQYF.

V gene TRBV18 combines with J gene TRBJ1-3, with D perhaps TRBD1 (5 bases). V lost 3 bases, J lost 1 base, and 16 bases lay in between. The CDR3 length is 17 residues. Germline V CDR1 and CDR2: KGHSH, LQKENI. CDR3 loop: CASSPTPWAGSGNTIYF. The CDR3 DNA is TGTGCCAGCTCACCTACTCCGTGGGCAGGGTCTGGAAACACCATATATTTT. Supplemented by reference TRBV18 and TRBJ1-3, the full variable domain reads NAGVMQNPRHLVRRRGQEARLRCSPMKGHSHVYWYRQLPEEGLKFMVYLQKENIIDESGMPKERFSAEFPKEGPSILRIQQVVRGDSAAYFCASSPTPWAGSGNTIYFGEGSWLTVV.

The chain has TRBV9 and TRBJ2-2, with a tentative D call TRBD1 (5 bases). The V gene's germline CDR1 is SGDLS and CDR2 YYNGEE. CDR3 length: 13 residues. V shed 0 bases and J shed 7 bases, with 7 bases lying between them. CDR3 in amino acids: CASSVDQGGELFF. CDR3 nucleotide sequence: TGTGCCAGCAGCGTAGACCAGGGCGGGGAGCTGTTTTTT.

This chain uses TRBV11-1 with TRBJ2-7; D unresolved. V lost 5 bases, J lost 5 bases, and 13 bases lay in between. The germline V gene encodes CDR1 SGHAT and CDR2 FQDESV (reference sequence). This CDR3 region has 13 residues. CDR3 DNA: TGTGCCAGCAGCCATCGAGTTGTCAACGAGCAGTACTTC. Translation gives CASSHRVVNEQYF.

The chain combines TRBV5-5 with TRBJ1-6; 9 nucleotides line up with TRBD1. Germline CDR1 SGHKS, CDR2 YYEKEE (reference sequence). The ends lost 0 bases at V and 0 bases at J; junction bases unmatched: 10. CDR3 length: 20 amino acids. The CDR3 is CASSLEAVGTGYSYNSPLHF. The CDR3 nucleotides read TGTGCCAGCAGCTTGGAGGCGGTCGGGACAGGGTACTCCTATAATTCACCCCTCCACTTT.

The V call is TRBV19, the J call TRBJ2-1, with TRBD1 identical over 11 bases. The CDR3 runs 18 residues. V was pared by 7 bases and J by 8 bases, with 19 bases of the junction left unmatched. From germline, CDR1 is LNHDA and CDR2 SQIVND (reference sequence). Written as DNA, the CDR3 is TGTGCCAGTATTTTAAGACCCCGAACCGGGACAGGGGGGCATGAGCAGTTCTTC. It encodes CASILRPRTGTGGHEQFF.

Here the CDR3 DNA reads TGTGCCAGCAGCTTAACGGGAAGCACCGGGGAGCTGTTTTTT. This translates into CASSLTGSTGELFF. The rearrangement uses TRBV11-2 and TRBJ2-2, with D perhaps TRBD2 (5 bases). Germline values: CDR1 SGHAT, CDR2 FQNNGV. The CDR3 extends over 14 amino acids. V shed 2 bases and J shed 4 bases, with 8 bases lying between them.

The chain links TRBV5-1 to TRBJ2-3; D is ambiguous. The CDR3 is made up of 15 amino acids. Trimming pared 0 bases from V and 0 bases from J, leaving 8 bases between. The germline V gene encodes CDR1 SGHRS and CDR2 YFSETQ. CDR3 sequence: CASSLALGSTDTQYF. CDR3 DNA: TGCGCCAGCAGCTTGGCTCTCGGGAGCACAGATACGCAGTATTTT.

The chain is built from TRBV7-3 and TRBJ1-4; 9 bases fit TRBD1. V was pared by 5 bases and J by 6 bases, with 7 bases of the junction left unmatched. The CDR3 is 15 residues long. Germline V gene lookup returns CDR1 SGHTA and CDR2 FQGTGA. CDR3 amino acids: CASSPWTGADEKLFF. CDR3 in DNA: TGTGCCAGCAGCCCTTGGACAGGGGCGGATGAAAAACTGTTTTTT.

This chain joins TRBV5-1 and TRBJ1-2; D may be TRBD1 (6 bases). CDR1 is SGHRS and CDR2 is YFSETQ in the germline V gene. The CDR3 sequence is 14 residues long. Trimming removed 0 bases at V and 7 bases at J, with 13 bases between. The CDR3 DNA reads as TGCGCCAGCAGCTTGGATCTGGGGGCGGTTGGCTACACCTTC. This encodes CASSLDLGAVGYTF.

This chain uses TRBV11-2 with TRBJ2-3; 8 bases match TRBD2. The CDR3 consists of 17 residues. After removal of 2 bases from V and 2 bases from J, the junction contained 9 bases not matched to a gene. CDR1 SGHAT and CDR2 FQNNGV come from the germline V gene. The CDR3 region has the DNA TGTGCCAGCAGCTTATGGTTCGGGAGGGCCCCCACAGATACGCAGTATTTT. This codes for CASSLWFGRAPTDTQYF.

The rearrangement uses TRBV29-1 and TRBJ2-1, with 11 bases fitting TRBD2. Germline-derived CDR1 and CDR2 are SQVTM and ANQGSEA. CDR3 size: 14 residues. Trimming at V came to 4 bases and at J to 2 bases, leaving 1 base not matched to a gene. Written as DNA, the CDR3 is TGCAGCGTTGCGACTAGCGGGACCTACAATGAGCAGTTCTTC. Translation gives CSVATSGTYNEQFF.

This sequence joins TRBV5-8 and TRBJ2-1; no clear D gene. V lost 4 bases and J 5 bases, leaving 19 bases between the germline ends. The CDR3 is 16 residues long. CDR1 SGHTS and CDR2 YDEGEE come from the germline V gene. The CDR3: CASSPLAVLFNNEQFF. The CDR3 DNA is TGTGCCAGCAGCCCCCTGGCAGTTTTGTTTAACAATGAGCAGTTCTTC.

In nucleotides, the CDR3 is TGTGCCAGCAGCTTACAGGGAGGGAGCACTGAAGCTTTCTTT. Translated, it gives CASSLQGGSTEAFF. The rearrangement uses TRBV5-4 and TRBJ1-1; a weak D match, TRBD1 (6 bases). The germline CDR1 and CDR2 sequences are SGHNT and YYREEE (reference sequence). The CDR3 is 14 amino acids. V gave up 2 bases and J gave up 4 bases, with 12 bases separating them.

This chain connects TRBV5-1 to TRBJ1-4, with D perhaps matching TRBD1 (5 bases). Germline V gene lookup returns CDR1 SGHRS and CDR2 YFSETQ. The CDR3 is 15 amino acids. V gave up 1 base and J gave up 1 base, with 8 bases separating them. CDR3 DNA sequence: TGCGCCAGCAGCTTGTCAGGGATAACTAATGAAAAACTGTTTTTT. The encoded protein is CASSLSGITNEKLFF.

The CDR3 region is CASRQGTTGGYGYTF. The CDR3 bases are TGCGCCAGCAGGCAGGGGACAACTGGAGGCTATGGCTACACCTTC. The chain has TRBV5-1 and TRBJ1-2; TRBD1 might be the D (6 bases). Germline V lookup: CDR1 SGHRS, CDR2 YFSETQ. V lost 5 bases, J lost 4 bases, and 18 bases lay in between. The CDR3 extends over 15 amino acids.

The CDR3 region has the DNA TGCGCCAGCAGTGAGTCGAGGGGGTGTCCTAGCGGGAGTAACCAGAGCTCCTACAATGAGCAGTTCTTC. It yields the protein CASSESRGCPSGSNQSSYNEQFF. The chain has TRBV10-1 and TRBJ2-1; 10 bases match TRBD2. Trimming at V came to 0 bases and at J to 0 bases, leaving 20 bases not matched to a gene. The CDR3 runs to 23 residues. The germline gives CDR1 WNHNN, CDR2 SYGVQD (reference sequence).

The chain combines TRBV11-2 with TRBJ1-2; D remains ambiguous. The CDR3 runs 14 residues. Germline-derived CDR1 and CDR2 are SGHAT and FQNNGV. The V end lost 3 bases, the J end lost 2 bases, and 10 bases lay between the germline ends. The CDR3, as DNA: TGTGCCAGCAGCTTCAGCGTAATGAACTATGGCTACACCTTC. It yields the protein CASSFSVMNYGYTF.

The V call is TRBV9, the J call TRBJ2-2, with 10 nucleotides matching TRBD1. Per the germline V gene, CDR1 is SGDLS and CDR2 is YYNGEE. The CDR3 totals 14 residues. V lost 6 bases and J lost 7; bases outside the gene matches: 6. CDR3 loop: CASNRQGAFGELFF. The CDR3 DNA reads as TGTGCCAGCAATCGACAGGGGGCTTTCGGGGAGCTGTTTTTT.

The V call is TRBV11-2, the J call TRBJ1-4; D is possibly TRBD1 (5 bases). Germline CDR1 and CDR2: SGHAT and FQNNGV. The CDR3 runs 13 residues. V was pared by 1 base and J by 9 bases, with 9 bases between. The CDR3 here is CASSLGRAQKLFF. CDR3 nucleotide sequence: TGTGCCAGCAGCTTAGGCAGGGCCCAAAAACTGTTTTTT. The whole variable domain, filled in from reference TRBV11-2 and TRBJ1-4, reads EAGVAQSPRYKIIEKRQSVAFWCNPISGHATLYWYQQILGQGPKLLIQFQNNGVVDDSQLPKDRFSAERLKGVDSTLKIQPAKLEDSAVYLCASSLGRAQKLFFGSGTQLSVL.

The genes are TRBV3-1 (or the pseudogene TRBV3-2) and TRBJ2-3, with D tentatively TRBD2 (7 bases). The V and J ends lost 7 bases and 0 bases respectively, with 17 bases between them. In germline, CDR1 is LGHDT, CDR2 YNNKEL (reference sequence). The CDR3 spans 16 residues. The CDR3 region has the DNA TGTGCCAGCAAAAAAGGGGGGACTATGAGCACAGATACGCAGTATTTT. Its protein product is CASKKGGTMSTDTQYF.

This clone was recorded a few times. The CDR3 region is CASSDRREGQSTQYF. In DNA form, the CDR3 reads TGCGCCAGCAGTGACAGGCGAGAGGGACAGAGTACGCAGTATTTT. The gene calls are TRBV10-2 and TRBJ2-3; 7 nucleotides line up with TRBD1. Losses at the gene ends were 3 bases for V and 8 bases for J; bases not matched to a gene: 11. CDR3 length: 15 residues. CDR1 WSHSY and CDR2 SAAADI come from the germline V gene.